This is a list of T cell receptor beta chains from one sample in a study of cytomegalovirus exposure and HLA in healthy donors. Libraries were prepared by immunoSEQ multiplex PCR; TCRdb keeps only in-frame clonotypes and omits some of them. Seen here are fewer than 200,000 clones, 70% to 90% observed once, and the top ten hold about 0.93%. Sequenced input: PBMCs. All receptors come from a woman aged 25 to 39 in good health and CMV-seronegative. Each CDR3 is given with its conserved first and last residue. D genes are given only for firm matches. Only part of the rows carry a size: once, few, many, or a class if the clone is expanded.

CDR3 length	V gene	clone size	J gene	D gene	CDR3 DNA	CDR3 protein
12	TRBV29-1	few	TRBJ1-1	.	TGCAGCGGGGAGGGGACGCGGACTGAAGCTTTCTTT	CSGEGTRTEAFF
12	TRBV28	.	TRBJ2-7	TRBD1	TGTGCCAGCAGTTACAGGGGCTACGAGCAGTACTTC	CASSYRGYEQYF
16	TRBV2	.	TRBJ2-7	TRBD1	TGTGCCAGCGCCCCCCTTGGGGACAGAAGCTCCTACGAGCAGTACTTC	CASAPLGDRSSYEQYF
15	TRBV15	.	TRBJ2-1	.	TGTGCCACCAGCCCCAGGGGAGCCCGCGGGCATGAGCAGTTCTTC	CATSPRGARGHEQFF
14	TRBV6-1	.	TRBJ2-7	.	TGTGCCAGCAGTAAGGACCTAGCAGAATACGAGCAGTACTTC	CASSKDLAEYEQYF
14	TRBV12-5	.	TRBJ1-1	.	TGTGCTAGCTTCGCAGGGGCTAGCAACACTGAAGCTTTCTTT	CASFAGASNTEAFF
15	TRBV14	.	TRBJ2-2	.	TGTGCCAGCAGCCAAGTTCGCCTATCTAGCGGGGAGCTGTTTTTT	CASSQVRLSSGELFF
13	TRBV18	.	TRBJ1-4	TRBD1	TGTGCCAGCGGGGACAGGGTTGATGAAAAACTGTTTTTT	CASGDRVDEKLFF
17	TRBV11-2	.	TRBJ2-3	TRBD2	TGTGCCAGCAGCTTAAGCTCAGCGGGGCCCCTCACAGATACGCAGTATTTT	CASSLSSAGPLTDTQYF
13	TRBV30	few	TRBJ1-1	.	TGTGCCTGGAGTGTATCCCAGAACACTGAAGCTTTCTTT	CAWSVSQNTEAFF
17	TRBV27	.	TRBJ2-7	.	TGTGCCAGCAGTTTTCTCGGTAGCCAGGGCCTATTCTACGAGCAGTACTTC	CASSFLGSQGLFYEQYF
16	TRBV4-3	.	TRBJ1-1	.	TGCGCCAGCAGCCAAGATGGGGGGGGCCAGGGCACTGAAGCTTTCTTT	CASSQDGGGQGTEAFF
13	TRBV5-1	.	TRBJ2-3	.	TGCGCCAGCAGCTTGGCACAGATAGATACGCAGTATTTT	CASSLAQIDTQYF
13	TRBV27	.	TRBJ1-2	.	TGTGCCAGCACCCCCCAGGGAGGCGATGGCTACACCTTC	CASTPQGGDGYTF
17	TRBV28	.	TRBJ2-1	.	TGTGCCAGCAGAAACAGGTACCCTTGGAGCTCCTACAATGAGCAGTTCTTC	CASRNRYPWSSYNEQFF
13	TRBV6-5	.	TRBJ2-1	.	TGTGCCACCCAGGGGGGCCTCTCCAATGAGCAGTTCTTC	CATQGGLSNEQFF
15	TRBV27	.	TRBJ2-7	TRBD1	TGTGCCAGCAGTTTCATGGGACAGGGGAGGGACGAGCAGTACTTC	CASSFMGQGRDEQYF
19	TRBV6-7	.	TRBJ2-7	.	TGTGCCAGCAGTCGAACCGTTCTAAGACAGGTCCCTTATTCCGGCGAGCAGTACTTC	CASSRTVLRQVPYSGEQYF
13	TRBV9	.	TRBJ1-5	.	TGTGCCAGCAGCGCCCAGGGGAATCAGCCCCAGCATTTT	CASSAQGNQPQHF
14	TRBV27	.	TRBJ1-4	TRBD1	TGTGCCAGCAGGGAGGACAGGGCTCATCAAAAACTGTTTTTT	CASREDRAHQKLFF
21	TRBV14	.	TRBJ1-1	TRBD1	TGTGCCAGCAGCTTTAAGAAAGGGGGCCCGAAGTCGGGCGTCATGAACACTGAAGCTTTCTTT	CASSFKKGGPKSGVMNTEAFF
14	TRBV27	.	TRBJ2-2	.	TGTGCCAGCAGTTTATCCAACAGGGCCGGGGAGCTGTTTTTT	CASSLSNRAGELFF
16	TRBV10-3	.	TRBJ2-1	TRBD2	TGTGCCATCGGCCGAGCAGGACTAGCGGGGGGAGGGGAGCAGTTCTTC	CAIGRAGLAGGGEQFF
15	TRBV19	.	TRBJ2-7	.	TGTGCCAGTAGTATCACCTCGGACAGTAAGGGCGAGCAGTACTTC	CASSITSDSKGEQYF
11	TRBV6-5	.	TRBJ1-1	.	TGTGCCAGCAGGATTGGACCGGGGGTTTTCTTT	CASRIGPGVFF
15	TRBV4-3	.	TRBJ1-4	.	TGCGCCAGCAGCCAAGTGGCGGGGGAGGCTGAAAAACTGTTTTTT	CASSQVAGEAEKLFF
18	TRBV4-3	.	TRBJ2-3	TRBD2	TGCGCCAGCAGCCAAGATCCATGGACTAGCGGGGCGACAGATACGCAGTATTTT	CASSQDPWTSGATDTQYF
12	TRBV6-5	few	TRBJ2-5	.	TGTGCCAGCAGGGTCGGAGAAGAGACCCAGTACTTC	CASRVGEETQYF
17	TRBV28	.	TRBJ2-7	TRBD1	TGTGCCAGCAGTGCATATCCGGGACAGGGAATAAGTGACGAGCAGTACTTC	CASSAYPGQGISDEQYF
14	TRBV19	.	TRBJ2-2	.	TGTGCCAGTACCCCTATAGCGGACACCGGGGAGCTGTTTTTT	CASTPIADTGELFF
13	TRBV2	.	TRBJ2-5	.	TGTGCCAGCAGAAGAGAGCCGCAAGAGACCCAGTACTTC	CASRREPQETQYF
15	TRBV28	.	TRBJ1-1	TRBD1	TGTGCCAGCAGTTCAACCGGGACAGATCTAATTTCAGCTTTCTTT	CASSSTGTDLISAFF
15	TRBV25-1	.	TRBJ1-3	.	TGTGCCAGCAGTACACAGGGCTACTCTGGAAACACCATATATTTT	CASSTQGYSGNTIYF
13	TRBV5-4	.	TRBJ1-1	.	TGTGCCAGCAGCTTCGACTTAAACACTGAAGCTTTCTTT	CASSFDLNTEAFF
13	TRBV28	few	TRBJ1-1	.	TGTGCCAGCAGAGTCAGGGTAGCAGCTGAAGCTTTCTTT	CASRVRVAAEAFF
13	TRBV6-5	.	TRBJ1-1	.	TGTGCCAGCAGTTACTCTAACACACCCGAAGCTTTCTTT	CASSYSNTPEAFF
16	TRBV4-3	once	TRBJ2-2	TRBD1	TGCGCCAGCAGCCAAGATCCGACAGGGAGCACCGGGGAGCTGTTTTTT	CASSQDPTGSTGELFF
14	TRBV6-6	.	TRBJ1-6	TRBD1	TGTGCCAGCATCCCGGACAGGGTTAATTCACCCCTCCACTTT	CASIPDRVNSPLHF
11	TRBV6-5	.	TRBJ1-1	.	TGTGCCACCTATATGAACACTGAAGCTTTCTTT	CATYMNTEAFF
14	TRBV6-1	.	TRBJ1-5	.	TGTGCCAGCAGAGTTGACAGCGCAAATCAGCCCCAGCATTTT	CASRVDSANQPQHF
16	TRBV30	.	TRBJ2-1	TRBD2	TGTGCCTGGAACCCTTCACTAGCGGGAAATCCCAATGAGCAGTTCTTC	CAWNPSLAGNPNEQFF
12	TRBV7-2	.	TRBJ1-6	.	TGTGCCAGCAGCTTAGTGGGCCTTCCTCTCCACTTT	CASSLVGLPLHF
15	TRBV7-8	.	TRBJ1-1	.	TGTGCCAGCAGCCGCGAGAGGAACTTTCACACTGAAGCTTTCTTT	CASSRERNFHTEAFF
13	TRBV2	.	TRBJ2-7	.	TGTGCCAGCGAACCCAGGGGGGCGCACGAGCAGTACTTC	CASEPRGAHEQYF
15	TRBV15	.	TRBJ1-2	TRBD1	TGTGCCACCAGCAGAGTGACAGGGAGCGGCTATGGCTACACCTTC	CATSRVTGSGYGYTF
17	TRBV28	.	TRBJ2-6	TRBD1	TGTGCCAGCATCCCGGGACAGGTCCTCTCTGGGGCCAACGTCCTGACTTTC	CASIPGQVLSGANVLTF
14	TRBV9	.	TRBJ1-6	.	TGTGCCAGCAGCGCAACAGGGAGTGATTCCCCCCTCCACTTT	CASSATGSDSPLHF
17	TRBV9	.	TRBJ1-2	TRBD1	TGTGCCAGCAGCGTAGGTCGAGGGGGCAAAGGATGGGGCGGCTACACCTTC	CASSVGRGGKGWGGYTF
14	TRBV7-9	.	TRBJ1-1	TRBD1	TGTGCCAGCAGCTCACAGGGGGGTAGCACTGAAGCTTTCTTT	CASSSQGGSTEAFF
13	TRBV11-3	.	TRBJ2-1	.	TGTGCCAGCAGCAACCGCTATAGCAATGAGCAGTTCTTC	CASSNRYSNEQFF
13	TRBV5-8	.	TRBJ2-1	TRBD2	TGTGCCAGCAGCTTGACGGGAGGGGATGAGCAGTTCTTC	CASSLTGGDEQFF
15	TRBV19	few	TRBJ1-1	.	TGTGCCAGTAGTATAGATCAAGGGGGGGGGACTGAAGCTTTCTTT	CASSIDQGGGTEAFF
15	TRBV25-1	.	TRBJ2-2	.	TGTGCCAGCAGTGAATCCAGCGCAAACACCGGGGAGCTGTTTTTT	CASSESSANTGELFF
15	TRBV25-1	.	TRBJ1-1	.	TGTGCCAGCAGACCACCGGGGGGGCCGGGAACTGAAGCTTTCTTT	CASRPPGGPGTEAFF
13	TRBV6-5	.	TRBJ2-7	.	TGTGCCAGCAGTTACCCGGGGGACAGCGAGCAGTACTTC	CASSYPGDSEQYF
14	TRBV4-1	.	TRBJ2-5	.	TGCGCCAGCAGCAACCGGGAGCACCAAGAGACCCAGTACTTC	CASSNREHQETQYF
14	TRBV5-6	.	TRBJ2-7	.	TGTGCCAGCAGCTTGACGGCGGTCTCCTACGAGCAGTACTTC	CASSLTAVSYEQYF
15	TRBV5-1	once	TRBJ2-5	TRBD2	TGCGCCAGCAGCTTGGGAGGTAGCGGGCAAGAGACCCAGTACTTC	CASSLGGSGQETQYF